The 20 T cell receptor beta chains in this list originate from one sample, sequenced in a study of regulatory T cells in long-lasting Graves disease. The time point was: newly diagnosed GD, antithyroid drugs for less than 3 months. TCR sequences were obtained from RNA taken from PBMCs. Through Arm-PCR of CDR3 regions and iRepertoire HTBI primers, TCR beta libraries were built. TCRdb processed the multiplex PCR reads anew with MiXCR; each CDR3 protein has one entry. Found here are under 250,000 distinct CDR3 sequences, 20% to 25% of them singletons; the top ten hold around 14%. This specimen was peripheral blood mononuclear cells (PBMCs), taken at new diagnosis, from a patient treated with antithyroid drugs. The source is a female donor with Graves disease.

With respect to this clonotype: This could be a read error, since a much larger clone is one nucleotide away. The V call is TRBV24-1, the J call TRBJ1-1, with 7 nucleotides matching TRBD1. Germline V gene data show CDR1 as KGHDR and CDR2 as SFDVKD. There are 13 residues in the CDR3. The CDR3 spells CDTQLQGDTEAFF. The CDR3 DNA reads TGTGACACCCAATTGCAGGGGGACACTGAAGCTTTCTTT.

The CDR3 spells CATKEKGGYGYTF. In DNA form, the CDR3 reads TGTGCCACTAAAGAGAAGGGTGGCTATGGCTACACCTTC. This sequence joins TRBV19 and TRBJ1-2; D remains unclear. The CDR3 length is 13 residues. Looked up from germline, CDR1 is LNHDA and CDR2 is SQIVND (reference sequence). The germline V and J ends were trimmed by 10 bases and 4 bases, with 16 bases remaining between them.

The sample holds many counts of this clonotype. The chain employs TRBV20-1 and TRBJ2-2; possibly TRBD2 for D (5 bases). CDR1 and CDR2 from the germline V gene are DFQATT and SNEGSKA (reference sequence). Trimming cost V 0 bases and J 4 bases, with 9 bases left between them. This CDR3 has 14 residues. The CDR3: CSARDTAGTGELFF. In DNA, the CDR3 is TGCAGTGCTAGAGATACTGCGGGCACCGGGGAGCTGTTTTTT.

This clonotype was recorded once. This chain links TRBV5-1 with TRBJ2-3, with D tentatively TRBD1 (6 bases). Germline values: CDR1 SGHRS, CDR2 YFSETQ. The CDR3 totals 15 residues. Trimming shortened V by 4 bases and J by 3 bases, and 15 bases separated the two germline ends. The CDR3, as DNA: TGCGCCAGCAGCCCTCAGGGGATGTGGACAGATACGCAGTATTTT. Its protein product is CASSPQGMWTDTQYF.

In its sample, this clonotype was seen a few times. The chain couples TRBV6-1 to TRBJ2-4; D possibly uses TRBD1 or TRBD2 (5 bases each). V was clipped by 7 bases and J by 1 base, with 14 bases between them. Germline lookup yields CDR1 MNHNS and CDR2 SASEGT. The CDR3 has 15 amino acids. This CDR3 reads CASTRDRTAKNIQYF. For the CDR3, the DNA is TGTGCCAGCACCCGGGACCGGACGGCCAAAAACATTCAGTACTTC.

V is TRBV11-1 and J is TRBJ2-2; D gene uncertain. V was clipped by 0 bases and J by 3 bases, with 11 bases between them. CDR3 length: 16 amino acids. Germline V gives CDR1 SGHAT, CDR2 FQDESV (reference sequence). In DNA, the CDR3 is TGTGCCAGCAGCTTAGCGGTAGGGCCGGACACCGGGGAGCTGTTTTTT. This sequence encodes CASSLAVGPDTGELFF.

This clonotype came up many times. V and J are TRBV7-2 and TRBJ2-1; 7 bases map to TRBD2. Germline CDR1 SGHTA, CDR2 FQGNSA. The CDR3 is 14 residues long. With 1 base clipped from V and 8 bases from J, the junction kept 5 bases outside the gene matches. In nucleotides, the CDR3 is TGTGCCAGCAGCTTAGGCGGGAGATCCTATGAGCAGTTCTTC. This codes for CASSLGGRSYEQFF.

In the case of this clonotype: A far larger clone lies a single base away; this is likely a read error. V gene TRBV6-5 combines with J gene TRBJ2-5, with TRBD2 matching over 15 bases. The CDR3 is made up of 19 amino acids. In germline, CDR1 is MNHEY, CDR2 SVGAGI. V shed 5 bases and J 2 bases; nucleotides not matched to a gene: 12. The CDR3 protein is CASSPSRTSGRGDQETQYF. The CDR3 DNA reads TGTGCCAGCAGTCCCTCCAGGACTAGCGGGAGGGGGGATCAAGAGACCCAGTACTTC.

Ten or more counts support this clonotype. V and J are TRBV6-1 and TRBJ2-3; 11 bases are a match to TRBD2. The CDR3 is made up of 16 amino acids. The J segment lost 5 bases and the V segment lost 7 bases, leaving 11 bases of the junction unmatched. Germline V CDR1 and CDR2: MNHNS, SASEGT. CDR3 amino acids: CASNPGTSGSGDTQYF. The CDR3 DNA reads TGTGCCAGCAACCCCGGGACTAGCGGATCCGGAGATACGCAGTATTTT.

This clonotype came up many times. The chain joins TRBV3-1 to TRBJ2-7, with 10 bases aligning to TRBD2. The CDR3 consists of 16 residues. The junction had 7 bases not matched to a gene; V was cut back by 2 bases and J by 3 bases. Per the germline V gene, CDR1 is LGHDT and CDR2 is YNNKEL (reference sequence). As DNA, the CDR3 is TGTGCCAGCAGCCAACCCAGGACTAGCGGCCACTACGAGCAGTACTTC. It translates to CASSQPRTSGHYEQYF.

This clonotype was recorded many times. The chain is built from TRBV6-2 or TRBV6-3 and TRBJ1-1; D might be TRBD1 (5 bases). The CDR3 is 15 amino acids. In germline, CDR1 is MNHEY, CDR2 SVGEGT. The V gene lost 5 bases and the J gene lost 3 bases, with 16 bases spanning the gap. The CDR3 sequence: CASSEAWGLDTEAFF. In DNA, the CDR3 is TGTGCCAGCAGTGAAGCATGGGGCTTGGACACTGAAGCTTTCTTT.

This clonotype was seen a few times. The chain is built from TRBV7-9 and TRBJ1-2; D might be TRBD1 (5 bases). Looked up from germline, CDR1 is SEHNR and CDR2 is FQNEAQ (reference sequence). The CDR3 loop spans 14 amino acids. The V end lost 8 bases, the J end lost 6 bases, and 19 bases lay between the germline ends. The CDR3 loop is CASVTTDLQDGYTF. For the CDR3, the DNA is TGTGCCAGCGTTACAACGGACCTACAGGATGGCTACACCTTC.

This clonotype was seen a few times. J is TRBJ2-3 and V is TRBV19; D gene ambiguous. This CDR3 is built from 15 residues. Trimming pared 4 bases from V and 1 base from J, leaving 12 bases between. CDR1 is LNHDA and CDR2 is SQIVND in the germline V gene (reference sequence). The chain's CDR3 is CASSTPLWGTDTQYF. In DNA, the CDR3 is TGTGCCAGTAGTACCCCCTTATGGGGCACAGATACGCAGTATTTT.

Many counts were recorded for this clonotype. The chain couples TRBV6-2 or TRBV6-3 to TRBJ2-3; D gene ambiguous. The CDR3 is 15 amino acids. Trimming pared 7 bases from V and 3 bases from J, leaving 17 bases between. CDR1 and CDR2 (germline): MNHEY, SVGEGT. The CDR3 loop is CASILQPGRTDTQYF. CDR3 coding DNA: TGTGCCAGCATCCTACAACCGGGCCGTACAGATACGCAGTATTTT.

This clonotype was detected ten times or more. The chain uses TRBV4-1 and TRBJ2-1; 8 nucleotides agree with TRBD2. Looked up from germline, CDR1 is MGHRA and CDR2 is YSYEKL. CDR3 size: 13 residues. Trimming at V came to 0 bases and at J to 16 bases, leaving 8 bases not matched to a gene. CDR3 in amino acids: CASSQDQGTRLFF. The CDR3 nucleotides read TGCGCCAGCAGCCAAGATCAGGGGACTAGGCTATTCTTC.

This clonotype was seen repeatedly, ten times or more. This rearrangement joins TRBV20-1 to TRBJ1-5; D is undetermined. The CDR3 has 13 residues. The V end was cut by 0 bases, the J end by 4 bases, with 7 bases between. The germline V gene has CDR1 DFQATT and CDR2 SNEGSKA (reference sequence). The CDR3 loop reads CSARDRENQPQHF. CDR3 nucleotides: TGCAGTGCTAGAGATCGAGAAAATCAGCCCCAGCATTTT.

In this sample, this clonotype turned up many times. CDR3 region: CSARTGPKEPQHF. CDR3 coding DNA: TGCAGTGCTAGGACAGGTCCGAAGGAGCCCCAGCATTTT. The chain joins TRBV20-1 to TRBJ1-5, with D possibly being TRBD1 (6 bases). This CDR3 contains 13 residues. Trimming took 3 bases from V and 8 from J, leaving 14 bases between them. Germline assignment: CDR1 DFQATT and CDR2 SNEGSKA (reference sequence).

The J gene is TRBJ2-3, the V gene TRBV7-3; perhaps TRBD1 as D (6 bases). Germline V gene sequence: CDR1 SGHTA, CDR2 FQGTGA. Trimming took off 3 bases at V and 8 bases at J, with 12 bases between the two ends. This CDR3 comprises 13 residues. CDR3 protein: CASSLMGAATQYF. CDR3 sequence (DNA): TGTGCCAGCAGCTTGATGGGGGCAGCTACGCAGTATTTT.

This clonotype was found a few times. This rearrangement joins TRBV20-1 to TRBJ2-3, with D possibly TRBD2 on 6 matching bases. CDR1 is DFQATT, CDR2 SNEGSKA, per germline (reference sequence). V was cut by 0 bases and J by 3 bases, with 10 bases left in between. The CDR3 covers 14 residues. CDR3 in DNA: TGCAGTGCTAGAGACCCCCGGGAGACAGATACGCAGTATTTT. Residues: CSARDPRETDTQYF.

In its sample, this clonotype was seen many times. The chain links TRBV5-1 to TRBJ1-6, with 12 positions matching TRBD1. Germline CDR1 is SGHRS and CDR2 is YFSETQ. V dropped 4 bases and J dropped 7; count of bases not matched to a gene: 6. CDR3 length: 16 amino acids. Here the CDR3 reads CASSGTGGFGNSPLHF. CDR3 coding DNA: TGCGCCAGCAGCGGGACAGGGGGCTTCGGCAATTCACCCCTCCACTTT.